These 21 T cell receptor beta chains came from one sample sequenced in a study of tumor-infiltrating lymphocytes in primary liver carcinoma (dated by TCRdb to 2017 to 2019). Sequenced using an Illumina HiSeq 2500. Using a constant-region primer and ProtoScript II reverse transcriptase, TCRbeta-specific cDNA was reverse-transcribed from 500 to 650 ng total RNA. Construction of the TCRbeta libraries relied on three nested rounds of multiplex PCR, following a slightly modified ARM-PCR procedure. The first two PCR rounds used multiplex TRBV1-TRBV30 forward primers with a Cbeta reverse primer, each for about 9 cycles. Through fastp at Q25 and MiXCR, TCRdb rebuilt clones from the public reads, retaining in-frame beta chains. Each record represents a unique CDR3 protein, reported with the most common genes and DNA among its rows. This sample has more than 100,000 distinct CDR3 sequences in its table, and about two thirds of those were observed once. The ten largest account for over 8% of the sample.

Total RNA and DNA were co-extracted without cell sorting from about 19-30 mg of bulk tissue using the AllPrep DNA/RNA mini kit. What was sequenced was tumor-adjacent normal liver tissue. These receptors came from an older woman with primary liver carcinoma and hepatitis B virus infection.

This clonotype was counted ten times or more. The chain recombines TRBV6-5 with TRBJ1-1, with D perhaps TRBD1 (5 bases). Germline V gene lookup returns CDR1 MNHEY and CDR2 SVGAGI. This CDR3 region has 15 residues. The ends were cut back, 0 bases at V and 2 bases at J, with 10 bases in the middle. The CDR3 sequence is CASSYSPQGNTEAFF. CDR3 bases: TGTGCCAGCAGTTACTCTCCCCAGGGCAACACTGAAGCTTTCTTT.

Regarding this clonotype: One end of the junction does not line up with germline, which may come from a read error. The chain recombines TRBV24-1 with TRBJ2-7; the D is unclear. CDR1 is KGHDR and CDR2 is SFDVKD in the germline V gene. The CDR3 is 10 amino acids. Here the CDR3 reads CATGEYEQYF. The CDR3 DNA is TGTGCCACCGGTGAATACGAACAGTACTTC.

With regard to this clonotype: Possible read error: a much larger clone is one base away. The rearrangement joins TRBV5-1 to TRBJ1-1; D gene uncertain. The germline V gene encodes CDR1 SGHRS and CDR2 YFSETQ. The CDR3 is made up of 12 amino acids. The CDR3 DNA follows: TGCACCAGCAGCAATCCGAACACTGAAGCTTTCTTT. Translation: CTSSNPNTEAFF.

Many counts were recorded for this clonotype. This chain connects TRBV28 to TRBJ2-4; D ambiguous. Trimming took off 5 bases at V and 5 bases at J, with 19 bases between the two ends. CDR1 is MDHEN, CDR2 SYDVKM, per germline. The CDR3 has 16 amino acids. The CDR3 is CASSPSYVAEENIQYF. CDR3 DNA: TGTGCCAGCAGTCCCTCCTACGTCGCCGAGGAAAACATTCAGTACTTC.

In the case of this clonotype: The conserved closing phenylalanine or tryptophan is absent in this CDR3, likely reflecting a read error. The rearrangement joins TRBV12-3 or TRBV12-4 to TRBJ2-3; a possible D gene is TRBD1 (6 bases). This CDR3 is 16 amino acids long. The CDR3 protein is CASSLGTGLSTETQYL. CDR3 DNA sequence: TGTGCCAGCAGTTTAGGTACAGGGCTGAGCACAGAGACGCAGTATCTT.

Turning to this clonotype: The junction does not match germline at one end; this may be a read error. The chain links TRBV11-3 to TRBJ1-1, with no clear D. CDR1 and CDR2 from the germline V gene are SGHNT and YENEEA. The CDR3 is made up of 12 amino acids. The CDR3 here is CANSKGYTEAFF. The CDR3, as DNA: TGTGCCAACAGCAAAGGGTACACTGAAGCTTTCTTC.

In its sample, this clonotype was seen many times. The chain has TRBV20-1 and TRBJ2-3, with 10 bases aligning to TRBD1. Germline CDR1 DFQATT, CDR2 SNEGSKA (reference sequence). The CDR3 covers 15 residues. Trimming cost V 7 bases and J 0 bases; bases outside gene matches: 7. This chain's CDR3 is CSGDRGSASTDTQYF. CDR3 DNA sequence: TGCAGTGGGGACAGGGGTAGCGCTAGCACAGATACGCAGTATTTT.

A word on this clonotype: Compared with germline, one end of the junction differs, possibly owing to a read error. The rearrangement joins TRBV11-2 to TRBJ2-1; D perhaps matches TRBD2 (6 bases). Germline V gene data show CDR1 as SGHAT and CDR2 as FQNNGV. The CDR3 spans 15 residues. CDR3 sequence reads: CASCLEGGSIGEQIF. As DNA, the CDR3 is TGTGCCAGTTGCTTAGAGGGAGGAAGTATCGGTGAGCAGATCTTC.

As for this clonotype: A much more abundant neighbour one base away suggests this may be a read error. The CDR3 here is CASRRGGTRGPDF. CDR3 nucleotide sequence: TGTGCCAGCAGAAGAGGGGGGACCAGGGGGCCGGACTTC. The chain is built from TRBV28 and TRBJ2-4, with 8 positions matching TRBD1. CDR1 MDHEN and CDR2 SYDVKM come from the germline V gene. The CDR3 consists of 13 residues.

This clonotype occurred a few times. This chain joins TRBV28 and TRBJ2-1; D gene ambiguous. V was trimmed by 2 bases and J by 4 bases, leaving 6 bases between them. There are 13 residues in the CDR3. Germline values: CDR1 MDHEN, CDR2 SYDVKM. The CDR3 region has the DNA TGTGCCAGCAGTTTAATCCCATACAATGAGCAGTTCTTC. Protein: CASSLIPYNEQFF.

To note about this clonotype: Without the conserved terminal phenylalanine or tryptophan, this CDR3 likely stems from a read error. The chain links TRBV29-1 to TRBJ2-1; D possibly matches TRBD1 or TRBD2 (5 bases each). There are 12 residues in the CDR3. Per the germline V gene, CDR1 is SQVTM and CDR2 is ANQGSEA. CDR3 coding DNA: TGTAGTGGCCGAGCTGGGGGCAATGAGCAGTTCTTA. Translation gives CSGRAGGNEQFL.

The sample holds one count of this clonotype. The J gene is TRBJ1-5, the V gene TRBV6-1; 8 nucleotides match TRBD1. The CDR3 is made up of 15 amino acids. With V trimmed by 8 bases and J by 4 bases, 10 bases remained unmatched. Per germline, CDR1 MNHNS and CDR2 SASEGT. This chain's CDR3 is CASGGTGQSNQPQHF. The CDR3 coding sequence is TGTGCCAGCGGTGGGACAGGCCAAAGTAATCAGCCCCAGCATTTT.

Remarks on this clonotype: An end of the junction differs from the germline gene, which may be a read error. The chain couples TRBV11-2 to TRBJ2-5; 11 nucleotides line up with TRBD1. CDR1 and CDR2 from the germline V gene are SGHAT and FQNNGV. The CDR3 extends over 15 amino acids. CDR3 in DNA: TGTGCCAGCAGTAGGACAGGGGGCAGGCAAGAGAGCCAGTACTTC. Translated, it gives CASSRTGGRQESQYF.

CDR3 sequence reads: CASSAHGLAGPNTGELFF. CDR3 sequence (DNA): TGTGCCAGCAGCGCACACGGACTTGCGGGACCAAACACCGGGGAGCTGTTTTTT. This rearrangement joins TRBV11-2 to TRBJ2-2; D may be TRBD2 (6 bases). From germline, CDR1 is SGHAT and CDR2 FQNNGV. The CDR3 consists of 18 residues. The germline V and J ends were trimmed by 5 bases and 2 bases, with 21 bases remaining between them.

The chain is built from TRBV28 and TRBJ2-1; 7 nucleotides line up with TRBD1. V trimming: 2 bases; J trimming: 3 bases; junction bases outside the gene matches: 16. There are 19 residues in the CDR3. Germline V lookup: CDR1 MDHEN, CDR2 SYDVKM. The CDR3 sequence: CASSLRGGYKVGVYNEQFF. The CDR3 bases are TGTGCCAGCAGTTTACGAGGGGGCTACAAGGTTGGGGTCTACAATGAGCAGTTCTTC.

This clonotype was detected many times. The chain uses TRBV4-1 and TRBJ2-7; 7 positions agree with TRBD2. CDR1 and CDR2 from the germline V gene are MGHRA and YSYEKL. The CDR3 totals 15 residues. Trimming at V came to 3 bases and at J to 4 bases, leaving 9 bases not matched to a gene. The CDR3 coding sequence is TGCGCCAGCAGCCAGGCGCGCGGGAGAATTTACGAGCAGTACTTC. It specifies CASSQARGRIYEQYF.

The rearrangement joins TRBV28 to TRBJ2-5, with 7 bases aligning to TRBD2. Germline assignment: CDR1 MDHEN and CDR2 SYDVKM. The CDR3 totals 16 residues. The V gene end was trimmed by 6 bases and the J gene end by 9 bases; junction bases not matched to a gene: 19. The CDR3 region is CASRGGDSLRREAQYF. DNA for the CDR3: TGTGCCAGCAGGGGGGGGGACTCTCTGCGGAGGGAGGCCCAGTACTTC.

Of note for this clonotype: The conserved closing phenylalanine or tryptophan is absent in this CDR3, likely reflecting a read error. No DNA is shown, since the ends of the CDR3 on it are uncertain; the CDR3 is the one TCRdb lists. The CDR3 sequence is CSVESGGAYGYSS. The rearrangement links TRBV29-1 to TRBJ1-2; the D call of TRBD1 is as the table states it, not checked on the DNA. Counting both end residues, the CDR3 totals 13 amino acids. In germline, CDR1 is SQVTM, CDR2 ANQGSEA.

Regarding this clonotype: One end of the junction does not line up with germline, which may come from a read error. This sequence joins TRBV5-1 and TRBJ2-3; no clear D. Germline lookup yields CDR1 SGHRS and CDR2 YFSETQ. This CDR3 is 15 amino acids long. The CDR3 loop reads CASGRGDSFSDTRYF. In DNA, the CDR3 is TGCGCCAGCGGACGTGGCGACTCCTTCTCAGATACGCGGTATTTT.

The chain carries TRBV11-2 and TRBJ2-7; D might be TRBD1 or TRBD2, each matching 5 bases. Per germline, CDR1 SGHAT and CDR2 FQNNGV. Trimming pared 0 bases from V and 10 bases from J, leaving 19 bases between. The CDR3 runs 15 residues. CDR3 bases: TGTGCCAGCAGCTTAGACGGGGCGTTAACCTATGACCAGTACTTC. Amino acid sequence: CASSLDGALTYDQYF.

This clonotype has at least ten counts. This sequence joins TRBV4-1 and TRBJ2-5; D is perhaps TRBD1 (6 bases). V gave up 2 bases and J gave up 2 bases, with 9 bases separating them. Germline V gene data show CDR1 as MGHRA and CDR2 as YSYEKL. This CDR3 region has 14 residues. This CDR3 is CASSQMTGQETQYF. CDR3 DNA sequence: TGCGCCAGCAGCCAAATGACAGGTCAAGAGACCCAGTACTTC.